One sample yielded the 6 T cell receptor beta chains listed below, sequenced in a study of response to subunit inactivated influenza vaccine. MiXCR, applied by TCRdb to the RT-PCR reads, yields one record per CDR3 protein. Of 530,000 or so distinct CDR3 sequences listed, around 25% were seen once; the top ten hold around 2%. This material consisted of CD4+ T cells sorted from PBMCs, taken 4 to 6 days after vaccination. Source of these receptors: a man aged 50 to 60 who received an inactivated influenza vaccine.

This clonotype was seen more than once but under ten times. This chain uses TRBV2 with TRBJ2-5, with D possibly being TRBD2 (8 bases). CDR3 length: 13 amino acids. Trimming took 7 bases from V and 14 from J, leaving 23 bases between them. CDR1 SNHLY and CDR2 FYNNEI come from the germline V gene. In nucleotides, the CDR3 is TGTGCCAGCAACAGCGGGGGCGGGACAGAATTTTACTTC. Translating gives CASNSGGGTEFYF.

This clonotype was counted only a few times. The chain recombines TRBV6-2 or TRBV6-3 with TRBJ2-3, with D tentatively TRBD1 (7 bases). The germline V gene has CDR1 MNHEY and CDR2 SVGEGT. This CDR3 spans 16 amino acids. Trimming removed 3 bases from V and 2 bases from J, with 15 bases in between. CDR3 sequence: CASSYFPGGTTDTQYF. The CDR3 DNA is TGTGCCAGCAGTTATTTCCCAGGGGGGACCACAGATACGCAGTATTTT.

The chain links TRBV10-3 to TRBJ1-5; tentative D call: TRBD1 (5 bases). Germline lookup yields CDR1 ENHRY and CDR2 SYGVKD. Trimming pared 7 bases from V and 3 bases from J, leaving 10 bases between. This CDR3 comprises 13 residues. The CDR3 here is CAITQGNNQPQHF. CDR3 bases: TGTGCCATCACCCAGGGAAACAATCAGCCCCAGCATTTT.

In this sample, this clonotype turned up a few times. CDR3 in DNA: TGTGCCAGCAGCTTTGGGTCAGGGGCGAACACTGAAGCTTTCTTT. Its protein product is CASSFGSGANTEAFF. The chain has TRBV7-3 and TRBJ1-1; D is perhaps TRBD1 (6 bases). The germline V gene encodes CDR1 SGHTA and CDR2 FQGTGA. This CDR3 is built from 15 residues. Deletions cut 3 bases from V and 1 base from J, with 12 bases between.

This chain uses TRBV12-3 or TRBV12-4 with TRBJ2-3; D might be TRBD1 (5 bases). This CDR3 contains 11 residues. V lost 6 bases, J lost 12 bases, and 13 bases lay in between. Written as DNA, the CDR3 is TGTGCCAGCAGAAAAGCAGGGTTTCAGTATTTT. Its protein product is CASRKAGFQYF.

The sample holds a few counts of this clonotype. The V and J genes are TRBV4-3 and TRBJ1-6; tentatively, D is TRBD1 (5 bases). Trimming left V 0 bases short and J 8 bases short, with 14 bases between. CDR1 LGHNA and CDR2 YSLEER come from the germline V gene. This CDR3 region has 16 residues. The CDR3 is CASSQEAGPNYSPLHF. The CDR3 DNA reads as TGCGCCAGCAGCCAAGAGGCAGGGCCAAATTATTCACCCCTCCACTTT.